This T cell receptor beta chain was recorded in a study of CXCR3-negative and CXCR3-positive naive CD8 T cells. TRB cDNA libraries were made by UMI-labeled 5' RACE. After re-calling the 5' RACE reads, TCRdb lists one entry per CDR3 protein, DNA absent. The table lists tens of thousands of distinct CDR3 sequences, with less than 5% in the top ten. In regard to this clonotype: Its antigen remains unknown.

The study's findings and limits: Cryopreserved cells showed partially decreased CXCR3 expression, and most assays used fresh PBMCs.

Germline V CDR1 and CDR2: SGHTA, FQGTGA. CDR3 length equals 15 residues. Sequenced: naive CXCR3- CD8+ T cells from blood. The subset here: CD45RO-CCR7+CD27+CD95- naive CD8+ T cells lacking CXCR3 (TNR3-). This TCR derives from a human donor in good health. Some clones in this sample may be carry-over from other donors' samples. The genes are TRBV7-3 and TRBJ1-5. The CDR3 sequence: CASSLTGEVNQPLHF.